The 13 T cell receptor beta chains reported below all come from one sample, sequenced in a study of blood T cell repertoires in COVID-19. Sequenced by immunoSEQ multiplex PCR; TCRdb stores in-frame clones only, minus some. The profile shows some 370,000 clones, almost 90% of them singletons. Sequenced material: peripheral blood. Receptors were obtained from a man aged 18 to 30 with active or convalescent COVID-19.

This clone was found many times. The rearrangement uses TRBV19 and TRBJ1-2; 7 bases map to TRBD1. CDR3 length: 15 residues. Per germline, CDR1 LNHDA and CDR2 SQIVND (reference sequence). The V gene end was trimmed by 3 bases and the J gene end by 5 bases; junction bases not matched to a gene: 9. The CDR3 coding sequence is TGTGCCAGTAGTATGTTTGGACAGGCGGCGTATGGCTACACCTTC. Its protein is CASSMFGQAAYGYTF.

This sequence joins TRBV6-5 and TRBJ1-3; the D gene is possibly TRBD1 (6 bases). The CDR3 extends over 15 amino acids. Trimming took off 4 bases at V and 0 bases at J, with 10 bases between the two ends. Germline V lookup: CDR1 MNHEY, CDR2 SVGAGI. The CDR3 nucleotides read TGTGCCAGCAGTTCGGACAGCAGCTCTGGAAACACCATATATTTT. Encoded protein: CASSSDSSSGNTIYF.

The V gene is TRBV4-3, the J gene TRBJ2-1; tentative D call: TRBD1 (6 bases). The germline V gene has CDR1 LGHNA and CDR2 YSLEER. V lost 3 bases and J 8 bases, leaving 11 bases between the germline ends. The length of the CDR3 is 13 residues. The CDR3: CASSQGQGHEQFF. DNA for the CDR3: TGCGCCAGCAGCCAGGGACAAGGGCATGAGCAGTTCTTC.

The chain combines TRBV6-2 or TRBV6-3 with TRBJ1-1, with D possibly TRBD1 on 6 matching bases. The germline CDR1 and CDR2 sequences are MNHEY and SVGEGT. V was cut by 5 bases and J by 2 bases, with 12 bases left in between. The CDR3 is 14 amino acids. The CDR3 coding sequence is TGTGCCAGCAGTGCCGGGACAAAAAACACTGAAGCTTTCTTT. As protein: CASSAGTKNTEAFF.

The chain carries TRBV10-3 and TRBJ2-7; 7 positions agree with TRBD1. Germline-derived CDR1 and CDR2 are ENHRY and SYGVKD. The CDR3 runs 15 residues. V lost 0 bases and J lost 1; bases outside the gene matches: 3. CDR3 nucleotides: TGTGCCATCAGTGAGTCGAGGACAGGATCCTACGAGCAGTACTTC. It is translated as CAISESRTGSYEQYF.

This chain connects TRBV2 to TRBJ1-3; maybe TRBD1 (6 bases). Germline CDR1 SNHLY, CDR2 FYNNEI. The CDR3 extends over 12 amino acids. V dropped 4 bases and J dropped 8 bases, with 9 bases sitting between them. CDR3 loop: CASSAGGDTIYF. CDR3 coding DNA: TGTGCCAGCAGTGCTGGGGGCGACACCATATATTTT.

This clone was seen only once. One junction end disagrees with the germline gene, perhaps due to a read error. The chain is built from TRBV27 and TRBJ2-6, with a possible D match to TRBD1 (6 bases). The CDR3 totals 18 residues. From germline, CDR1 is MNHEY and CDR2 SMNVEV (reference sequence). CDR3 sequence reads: CASSLRQGPNSGANVLTF. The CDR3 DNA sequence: TGTGCCAGCAGTTTACGGCAGGGGCCCAACTCTGGGGCCAACGTGCTGACTTTC.

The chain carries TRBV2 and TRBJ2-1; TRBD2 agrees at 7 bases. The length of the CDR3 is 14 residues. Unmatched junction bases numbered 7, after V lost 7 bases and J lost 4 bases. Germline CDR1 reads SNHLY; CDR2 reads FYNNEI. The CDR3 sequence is CASMAAGAYNEQFF. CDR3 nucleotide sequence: TGTGCCAGCATGGCGGCGGGAGCTTACAATGAGCAGTTCTTC.

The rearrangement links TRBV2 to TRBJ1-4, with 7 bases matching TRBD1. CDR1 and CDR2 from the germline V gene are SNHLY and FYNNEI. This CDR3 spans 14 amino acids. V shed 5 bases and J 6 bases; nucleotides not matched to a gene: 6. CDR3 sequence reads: CASSRQGLDEKLFF. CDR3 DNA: TGTGCCAGCAGTAGACAGGGCCTTGATGAAAAACTGTTTTTT.

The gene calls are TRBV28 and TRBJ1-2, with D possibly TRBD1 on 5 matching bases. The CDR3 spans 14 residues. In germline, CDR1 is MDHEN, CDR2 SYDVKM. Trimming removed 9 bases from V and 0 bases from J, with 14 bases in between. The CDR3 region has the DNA TGTGCCAGTTCACCAGGGTATACTAACTATGGCTACACCTTC. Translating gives CASSPGYTNYGYTF.

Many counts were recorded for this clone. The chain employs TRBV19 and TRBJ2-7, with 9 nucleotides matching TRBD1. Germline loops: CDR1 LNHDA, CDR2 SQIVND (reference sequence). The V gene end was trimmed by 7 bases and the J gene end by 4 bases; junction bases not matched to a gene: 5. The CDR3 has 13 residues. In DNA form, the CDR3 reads TGTGCCAGTAAAGGGACAGGGACGTACGAGCAGTACTTC. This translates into CASKGTGTYEQYF.

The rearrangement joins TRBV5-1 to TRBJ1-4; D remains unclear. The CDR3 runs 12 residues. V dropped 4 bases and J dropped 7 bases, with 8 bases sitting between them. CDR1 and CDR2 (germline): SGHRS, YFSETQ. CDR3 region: CASSAVGEKLFF. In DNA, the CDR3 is TGCGCCAGCAGCGCGGTGGGTGAAAAACTGTTTTTT.

The chain's CDR3 is CASSLNGESDYGYTF. The CDR3 DNA is TGCGCCAGCAGCCTAAACGGTGAGAGCGACTATGGCTACACCTTC. The gene calls are TRBV4-3 and TRBJ1-2; no reliable D call. Germline CDR1 is LGHNA and CDR2 is YSLEER. The CDR3 is 15 residues long. Between the trimmed V and J ends, which lost 4 bases and 3 bases, there was a span of 15 bases.